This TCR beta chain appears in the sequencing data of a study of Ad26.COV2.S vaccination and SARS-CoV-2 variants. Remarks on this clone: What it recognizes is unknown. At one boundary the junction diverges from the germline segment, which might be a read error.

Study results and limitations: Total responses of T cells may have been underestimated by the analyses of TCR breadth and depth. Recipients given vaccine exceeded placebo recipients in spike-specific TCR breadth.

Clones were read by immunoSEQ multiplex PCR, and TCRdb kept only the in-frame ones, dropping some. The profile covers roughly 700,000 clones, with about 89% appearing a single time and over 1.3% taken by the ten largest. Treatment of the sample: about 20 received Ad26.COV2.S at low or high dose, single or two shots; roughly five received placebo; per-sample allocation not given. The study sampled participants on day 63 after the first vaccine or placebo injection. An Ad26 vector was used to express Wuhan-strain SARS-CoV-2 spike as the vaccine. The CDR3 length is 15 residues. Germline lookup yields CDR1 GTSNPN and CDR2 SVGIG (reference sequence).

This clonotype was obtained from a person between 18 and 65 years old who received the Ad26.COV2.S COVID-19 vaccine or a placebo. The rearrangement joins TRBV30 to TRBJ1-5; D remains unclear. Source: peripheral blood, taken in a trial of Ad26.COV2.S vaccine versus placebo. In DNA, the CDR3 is TGTGCCTGGAGCGAAAGTCCAAGATTGGATCAACCCCAGCATTTT. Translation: CAWSESPRLDQPQHF.